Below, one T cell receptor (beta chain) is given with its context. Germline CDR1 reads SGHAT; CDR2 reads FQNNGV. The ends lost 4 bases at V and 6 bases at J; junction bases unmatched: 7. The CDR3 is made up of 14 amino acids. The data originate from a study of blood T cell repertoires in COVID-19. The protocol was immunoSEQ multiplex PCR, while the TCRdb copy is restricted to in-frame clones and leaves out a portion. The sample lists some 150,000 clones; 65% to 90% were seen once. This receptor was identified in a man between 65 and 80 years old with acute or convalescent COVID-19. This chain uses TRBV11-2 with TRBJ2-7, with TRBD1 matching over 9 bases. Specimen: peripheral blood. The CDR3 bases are TGTGCCAGCAGCTCGACCGGGACAGGGAGCGAGCAGTACTTC. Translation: CASSSTGTGSEQYF.